This T cell receptor beta chain is from a study of beta chain features in type 1 diabetes. Every isolated RNA sample was fully reverse transcribed, so sequencing captured expressed TCRB transcripts. The assay was immunoSEQ multiplex PCR, and TCRdb's table has in-frame clones only and misses some. The table records 300,000 or so clones, around 9.3% of them present only once. Trimming pared 3 bases from V and 4 bases from J, leaving 12 bases between. Germline V gives CDR1 MNHEY, CDR2 SVGAGI. The CDR3 consists of 14 residues. A sort by CD45RO/CCR7/CD25/CD127/CD95/CD27 yielded CD4+ naive, central memory, regulatory and stem cell-like memory cells. This clone was counted only a few times. Its antigen is not known. Study-wide results and limits: Patients with Type 1 diabetes showed moderately but significantly shorter TCRB CDR3s in all four CD4+ subsets.

The origin of this receptor is a man in his thirties or forties with type 1 diabetes. V and J are TRBV6-5 and TRBJ1-1; D is undetermined. The sequenced sample was central memory CD4+ T cells from blood. CDR3 region: CASSYAVKSTEAFF. CDR3 sequence (DNA): TGTGCCAGCAGTTATGCGGTGAAGAGCACTGAAGCTTTCTTT.